This T cell receptor beta chain emerged from a study of shared clonotypes between healthy human individuals. This clone occurred once. Profiled with immunoSEQ multiplex PCR; TCRdb holds only in-frame clones, not every one. The table shows about 2 million clones, with roughly 94% occurring only once. The receptor comes from a man aged 18 to 29 in good health. Sequencing was carried out using naive CD4+ T cells sorted from blood. The subset is: CD45RA+ positively selected.

The CDR3 DNA is TGTGCCAGCAGCCTAGACAGGGGGCTCTACGAGCAGTACTTC. Protein: CASSLDRGLYEQYF. The chain has TRBV4-2 and TRBJ2-7; 10 positions agree with TRBD1. Trimming removed 4 bases from V and 3 bases from J; junction bases left unmatched: 3. In germline, CDR1 is LGHNA, CDR2 YNFKEQ. The CDR3 loop spans 14 amino acids.